This TCR beta chain was observed in a study of shared clonotypes between healthy human individuals (dated by TCRdb to the early 2020s). Regarding the complete study: A couple of women and three men aged 18 to 49 years were included in the cohort. For each donor, three plates each were used for CD4 naive and CD4 memory, two plates were used for CD8 naive, and one plate was used for CD8 memory. The study deeply sequenced blood TCR repertoires of five healthy adults to estimate repertoire size and the extent of clonotype sharing between individuals. To increase sequencing depth and limit assay-specific biases, different laboratories used diverse techniques to prepare libraries and sequence TCR repertoires. Between about 0.8 and 9 billion PBMCs per donor were obtained by leukapheresis. The paper as a whole reports these results and caveats: Even with the large sequencing depth, rarefaction of the sorted-subset datasets indicated that sequencing was incomplete. Naive subsets generally had larger estimated clonotype richness than memory subsets. When several donors were compared, the shared fraction of clonotypes was about 5.4% for naive CD4, more than 3% for naive CD8, roughly 2.5% for memory CD4, and 0.35% to 0.5% for memory CD8. The small number of donors limited the genetic and exposure-history diversity represented. Higher generation probabilities were observed for clonotypes shared by all four sorted-subset donors than for non-shared clonotypes. Sampling was limited to blood, and TCR repertoires in tissue likely differ from TCR repertoires in blood. Based on pairwise subsampling, the degree of clonotype sharing among donors was expected to be affected by sequencing depth.

A word on this clone: Its antigen is unknown. No quality values exist for individual bases; no much larger clone is one base distant.

The V and J ends are trimmed by 4 bases and 3 bases, leaving 14 bases between them. Based on the germline V gene, the CDR1 and CDR2 sequences are SGDLS and YYNGEE. From the cysteine up to the phenylalanine, the CDR3 has a length of 14 residues. The retained sequence is limited to the CDR3, 42 bases, with the frame set at the first base. TCR CDR3 regions were amplified from genomic DNA by multiplex PCR using the deep immunoSEQ assay. Extracted genomic DNA from each cell subset was spread evenly across all wells of several immunoSEQ 96-well plates, with each plate serving as a replicate. Each replicate PCR for sorted subsets received about 0.2 ug genomic DNA, equal to roughly 29,000 T cell genomes. Purified libraries were quantified with a Qubit 3.0 fluorometer, sized on a Bioanalyzer 2100, and re-quantified with the KAPA Library Quantification kit. Every immunoSEQ 96-well plate was sequenced on a dedicated single-read 150-cycle Illumina NextSeq 550 flow cell. Per the original workflow: Because the immunoSEQ output held only junctional sequences and lacked quality scores, the filtering could not match the filtering applied to full-length reads. To assign V/J genes and CDR3, sequences were annotated using PyIR, a Python wrapper for IgBLAST v1.9, with IMGT germline references. Any read was removed if the V/J assignment was weak (E-value above 1e-6), the CDR3 was missing, or the read contained stop codons, out-of-frame junctions, or ambiguous translated residues. A V3J clonotype was defined by an identical inferred V gene, J gene, and CDR3 amino acid sequence. Percentage overlap between repertoires was calculated by dividing the number of shared unique clonotypes by the size of the smaller repertoire. Richness of each repertoire was evaluated using RTK rarefaction, the Chao1 estimator, and Recon v2.1 estimates of unobserved clonotypes. Generation probabilities for all TCRbeta clonotypes obtained by the gDNA method from four donors were computed using OLGA. TCRdb mirrors the immuneACCESS table, restricted to in-frame sequences. Some clones are absent from its copies; in checked studies, under half trace to an unresolved V gene, and the reason for the others is unknown. V and J calls and clone size are those listed in that table; D and trimming were worked out from the DNA. In all, the sample holds roughly 850,000 clones, and approximately 97% of those were seen once. The ten largest clones take up 0.2% to 0.25% of the sample.

CD8 naive samples were obtained by positive selection for CCR7 among CD45RO-negative cells, yielding a CD45RA+CCR7+ population from which TemRA cells were excluded. Healthy HIV-negative adults with no recently reported acute infections or vaccinations were included as donors. Only Caucasian adults living in Nashville, Tennessee, USA were represented among the donors. Blood was collected by leukapheresis, and PBMCs were isolated by Ficoll-Histopaque density gradient centrifugation and then cryopreserved in liquid nitrogen vapor phase. Purity and quantity of every magnetically sorted T cell population were checked by analytical flow cytometry. Each sorted fraction had its genomic DNA isolated and then quantified by UV absorbance on a Nanodrop 2000c.

The chain uses TRBV9 and TRBJ2-7; a tentative D match to TRBD2 spans 6 bases. The sample taken for sequencing was naive CD8+ T cells sorted from blood. This specimen's cell subset or site label, interpreted: CD45RA+CCR7+. This receptor was obtained from a man aged 25 to 45 in good health. The CDR3 region: CASSTTSSNYEQYF. In nucleotide form, the sequence is TGTGCCAGCAGCACGACTAGTTCAAACTACGAGCAGTACTTC.